Given below is one TCR beta chain in context. The source of the sample is a study of blood T cell repertoires in COVID-19. Study summary: Samples taken during acute and convalescent COVID-19 were collected in the United States, Italy and Spain. Nucleic acid was either cDNA or gDNA, and it came from T cells, B-cell-depleted T cells, or PBMCs.

V was clipped by 2 bases and J by 5 bases, with 10 bases between them. Per germline, CDR1 SGDLS and CDR2 YYNGEE. The CDR3 length is 14 residues. TCRdb's copy holds only in-frame clones and misses some; the assay was immunoSEQ multiplex PCR. The data hold tens of thousands of clones, with around 86% observed a single time. J is TRBJ1-4 and V is TRBV9; tentatively, D is TRBD1 (6 bases). The specimen sequenced was peripheral blood. The TCR originated in a man younger than 45 with acute or convalescent COVID-19. The chain's CDR3 is CASSVSQGNEKLFF. The CDR3 nucleotides read TGTGCCAGCAGCGTGAGTCAGGGGAATGAAAAACTGTTTTTT.